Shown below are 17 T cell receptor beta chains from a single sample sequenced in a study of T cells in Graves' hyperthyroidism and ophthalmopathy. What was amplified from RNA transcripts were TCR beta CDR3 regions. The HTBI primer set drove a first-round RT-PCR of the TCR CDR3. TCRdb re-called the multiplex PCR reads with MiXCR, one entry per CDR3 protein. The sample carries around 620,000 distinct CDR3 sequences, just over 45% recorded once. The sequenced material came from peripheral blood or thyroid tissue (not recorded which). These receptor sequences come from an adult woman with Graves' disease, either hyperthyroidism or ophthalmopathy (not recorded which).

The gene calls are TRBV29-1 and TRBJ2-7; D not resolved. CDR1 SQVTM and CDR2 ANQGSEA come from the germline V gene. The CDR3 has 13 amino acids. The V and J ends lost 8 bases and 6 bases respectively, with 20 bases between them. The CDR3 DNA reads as TGCAGCTTTTATGTGTCGGGTTGGGGCGAGCAGTACTTC. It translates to CSFYVSGWGEQYF.

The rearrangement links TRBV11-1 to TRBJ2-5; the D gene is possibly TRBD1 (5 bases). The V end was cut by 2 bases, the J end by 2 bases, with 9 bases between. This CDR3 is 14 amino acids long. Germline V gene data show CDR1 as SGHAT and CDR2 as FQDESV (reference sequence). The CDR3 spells CASSLQAGQETQYF. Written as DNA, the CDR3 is TGTGCCAGCAGCTTACAGGCAGGGCAAGAGACCCAGTACTTC. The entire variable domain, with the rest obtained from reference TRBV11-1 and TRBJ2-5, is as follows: EAEVAQSPRYKITEKSQAVAFWCDPISGHATLYWYRQILGQGPELLVQFQDESVVDDSQLPKDRFSAERLKGVDSTLKIQPAELGDSAMYLCASSLQAGQETQYFGPGTRLLVL.

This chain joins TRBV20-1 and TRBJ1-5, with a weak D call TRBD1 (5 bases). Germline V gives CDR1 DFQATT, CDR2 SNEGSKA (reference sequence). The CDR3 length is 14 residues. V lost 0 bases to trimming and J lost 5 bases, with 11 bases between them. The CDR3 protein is CSARDQGSDQPQHF. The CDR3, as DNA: TGCAGTGCTAGAGATCAGGGATCGGATCAGCCCCAGCATTTT.

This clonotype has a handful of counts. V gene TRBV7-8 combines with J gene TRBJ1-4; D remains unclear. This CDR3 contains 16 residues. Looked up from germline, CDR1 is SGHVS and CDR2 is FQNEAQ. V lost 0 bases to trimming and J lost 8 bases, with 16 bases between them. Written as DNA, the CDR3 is TGTGCCAGCAGCTTAGCCGGGAGGCCAGTAGGAGAAAAACTGTTTTTT. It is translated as CASSLAGRPVGEKLFF.

The chain's CDR3 is CASSEARGLPRSPLHF. The CDR3 coding sequence is TGTGCCAGCAGTGAAGCGCGAGGACTCCCGAGATCACCCCTCCACTTT. This chain connects TRBV2 to TRBJ1-6, with no clear D. The V gene lost 0 bases and the J gene lost 10 bases, with 16 bases spanning the gap. The CDR3 sequence is 16 residues long. Germline-derived CDR1 and CDR2 are SNHLY and FYNNEI.

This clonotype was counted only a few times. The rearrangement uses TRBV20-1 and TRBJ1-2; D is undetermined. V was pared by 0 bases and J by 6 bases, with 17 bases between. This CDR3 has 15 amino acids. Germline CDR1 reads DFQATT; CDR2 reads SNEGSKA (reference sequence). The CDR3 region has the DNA TGCAGTGCTAGAGATCGCCAGGTTATGAGAAATGGCTACACCTTC. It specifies CSARDRQVMRNGYTF.

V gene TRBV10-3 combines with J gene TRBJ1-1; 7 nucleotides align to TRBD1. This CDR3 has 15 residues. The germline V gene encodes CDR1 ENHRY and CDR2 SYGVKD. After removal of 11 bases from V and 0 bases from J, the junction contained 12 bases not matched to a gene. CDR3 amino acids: CASARDSIMNTEAFF. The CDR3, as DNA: TGTGCCTCTGCCCGGGACAGCATTATGAACACTGAAGCTTTCTTT.

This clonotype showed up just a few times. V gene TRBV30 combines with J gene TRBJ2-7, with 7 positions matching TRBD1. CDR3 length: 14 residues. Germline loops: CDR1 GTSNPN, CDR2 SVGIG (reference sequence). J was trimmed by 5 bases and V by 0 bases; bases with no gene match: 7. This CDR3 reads CAWSVRLTGNEQYF. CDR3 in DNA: TGTGCCTGGAGTGTAAGGTTGACAGGGAACGAGCAGTACTTC.

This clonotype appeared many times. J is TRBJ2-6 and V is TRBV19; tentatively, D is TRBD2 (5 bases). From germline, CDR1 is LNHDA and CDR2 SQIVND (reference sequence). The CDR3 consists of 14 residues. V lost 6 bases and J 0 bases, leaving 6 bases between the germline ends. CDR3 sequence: CASRRGSGANVLTF. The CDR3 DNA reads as TGTGCCAGTAGACGGGGCTCTGGGGCCAACGTCCTGACTTTC.

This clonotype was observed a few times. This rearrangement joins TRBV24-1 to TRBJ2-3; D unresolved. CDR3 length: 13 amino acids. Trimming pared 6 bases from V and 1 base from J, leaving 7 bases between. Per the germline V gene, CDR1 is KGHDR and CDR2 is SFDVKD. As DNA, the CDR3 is TGTGCCACCAGTTCAGATCGCACAGATACGCAGTATTTT. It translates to CATSSDRTDTQYF.

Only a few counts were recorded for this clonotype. CDR3: CATSGALRSSPLHF. The DNA for the CDR3 is TGTGCCACCAGCGGTGCATTGCGTAGTTCACCCCTCCACTTT. This chain connects TRBV15 to TRBJ1-6; D is uncertain. Germline CDR1 is LNHNV and CDR2 is YYDKDF (reference sequence). V shed 5 bases and J shed 9 bases, with 14 bases lying between them. The CDR3 consists of 14 residues.

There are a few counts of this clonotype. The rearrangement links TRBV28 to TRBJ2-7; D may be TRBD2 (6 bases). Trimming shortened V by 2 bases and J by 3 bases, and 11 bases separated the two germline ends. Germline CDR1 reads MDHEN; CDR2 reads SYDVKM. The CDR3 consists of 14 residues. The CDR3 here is CASSLRGLSYEQYF. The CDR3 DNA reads TGTGCCAGCAGTTTACGGGGACTCAGCTACGAGCAGTACTTC.

In DNA, the CDR3 is TGCTTGGGCAGGGAGGGGGAGACCCAGTACTTC. It codes for CLGREGETQYF. The rearrangement joins TRBV20-1 to TRBJ2-5, with TRBD2 matching over 7 bases. The germline V gene has CDR1 DFQATT and CDR2 SNEGSKA (reference sequence). CDR3 length: 11 amino acids.

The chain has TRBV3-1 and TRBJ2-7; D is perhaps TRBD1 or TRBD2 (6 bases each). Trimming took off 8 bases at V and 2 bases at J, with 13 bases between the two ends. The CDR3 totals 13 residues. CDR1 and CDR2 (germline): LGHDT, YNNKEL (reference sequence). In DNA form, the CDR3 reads TGTGCCAGCTCCTTTCGGGGGCCCTACGAGCAGTACTTC. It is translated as CASSFRGPYEQYF.

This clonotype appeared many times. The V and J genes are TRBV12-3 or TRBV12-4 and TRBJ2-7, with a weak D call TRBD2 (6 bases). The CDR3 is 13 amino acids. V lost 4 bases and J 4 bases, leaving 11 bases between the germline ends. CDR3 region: CASSSQEGYEQYF. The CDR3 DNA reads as TGTGCCAGCAGTTCACAGGAGGGTTACGAGCAGTACTTC.

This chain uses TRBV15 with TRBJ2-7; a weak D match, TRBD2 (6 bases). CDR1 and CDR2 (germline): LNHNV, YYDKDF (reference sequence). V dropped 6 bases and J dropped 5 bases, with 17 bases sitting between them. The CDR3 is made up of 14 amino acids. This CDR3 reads CATSPRLGTDEQYF. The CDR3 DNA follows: TGTGCCACCAGTCCTCGACTAGGAACGGACGAGCAGTACTTC.

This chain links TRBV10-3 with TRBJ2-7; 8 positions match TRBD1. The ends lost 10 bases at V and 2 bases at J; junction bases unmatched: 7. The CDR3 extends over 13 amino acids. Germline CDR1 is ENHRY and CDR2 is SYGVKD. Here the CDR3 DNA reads TGTGCCACGGACCAGGGACAGGCCTACGAGCAGTACTTC. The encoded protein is CATDQGQAYEQYF.